This note documents a single T cell receptor beta chain sequence. Its cognate antigen is unknown. The CDR3 loop spans 15 amino acids. V was clipped by 2 bases and J by 0 bases, with 8 bases between them. Per the germline V gene, CDR1 is SGHTA and CDR2 is FQGNSA. Profiled with immunoSEQ multiplex PCR; TCRdb holds only in-frame clones, not every one. Of more than 120,000 clones in the sample, 90% are singletons; the top ten hold 1.5% to 2%. This specimen comes from a study of T cell responses to AZD1222 COVID-19 vaccine. Notes on the study in general: Elevations in Spike-specific TCR breadth and depth followed administration of two AZD1222 doses. Clonal diversity was possibly underestimated, and the donors were mostly white British, with more females.

The sample in question was peripheral blood, obtained 28 days after the second AZD1222 dose. The sequence came from an adult who received the AZD1222 COVID-19 vaccine. J is TRBJ1-5 and V is TRBV7-2; D unresolved. In DNA, the CDR3 is TGTGCCAGCAGCTTATACGGCACTAGCAATCAGCCCCAGCATTTT. This gives the protein CASSLYGTSNQPQHF. Full variable domain (remainder filled in from reference TRBV7-2 and TRBJ1-5): GAGVSQSPSNKVTEKGKDVELRCDPISGHTALYWYRQSLGQGLEFLIYFQGNSAPDKSGLPSDRFSAERTGGSVSTLTIQRTQQEDSAVYLCASSLYGTSNQPQHFGDGTRLSIL.